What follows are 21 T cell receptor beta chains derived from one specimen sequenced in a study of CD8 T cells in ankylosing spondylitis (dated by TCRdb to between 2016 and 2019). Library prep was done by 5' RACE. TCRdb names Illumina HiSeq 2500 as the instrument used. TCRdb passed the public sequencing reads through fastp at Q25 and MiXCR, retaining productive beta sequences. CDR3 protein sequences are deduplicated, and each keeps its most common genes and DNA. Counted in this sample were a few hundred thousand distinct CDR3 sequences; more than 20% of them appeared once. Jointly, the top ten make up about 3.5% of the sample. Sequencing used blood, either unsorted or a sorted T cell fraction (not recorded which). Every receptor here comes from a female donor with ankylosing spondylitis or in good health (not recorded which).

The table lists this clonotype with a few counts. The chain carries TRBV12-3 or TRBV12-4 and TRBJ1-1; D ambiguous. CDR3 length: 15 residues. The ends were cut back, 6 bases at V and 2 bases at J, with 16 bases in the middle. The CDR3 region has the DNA TGTGCCAGCAGCCCCAACGGGCCTAGAAACACTGAAGCTTTCTTT. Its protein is CASSPNGPRNTEAFF.

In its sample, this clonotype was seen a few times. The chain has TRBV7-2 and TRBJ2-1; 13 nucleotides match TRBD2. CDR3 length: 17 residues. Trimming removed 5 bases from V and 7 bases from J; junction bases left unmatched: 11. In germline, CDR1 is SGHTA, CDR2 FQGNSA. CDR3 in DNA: TGTGCCAGCAGCGTCAGACTAGCGGGAGGTTTCAGGAATGAGCAGTTCTTC. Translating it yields CASSVRLAGGFRNEQFF.

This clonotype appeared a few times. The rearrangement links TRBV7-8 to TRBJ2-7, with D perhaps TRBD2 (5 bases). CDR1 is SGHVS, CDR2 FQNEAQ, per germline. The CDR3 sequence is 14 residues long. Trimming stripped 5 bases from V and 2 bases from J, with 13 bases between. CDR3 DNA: TGTGCCAGCAGCCCCGAGGGTATAGCCTACGAGCAGTACTTC. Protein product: CASSPEGIAYEQYF. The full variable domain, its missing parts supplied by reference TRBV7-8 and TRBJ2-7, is GAGVSQSPRYKVAKRGQDVALRCDPISGHVSLFWYQQALGQGPEFLTYFQNEAQLDKSGLPSDRFFAERPEGSVSTLKIQRTQQEDSAVYLCASSPEGIAYEQYFGPGTRLTVT.

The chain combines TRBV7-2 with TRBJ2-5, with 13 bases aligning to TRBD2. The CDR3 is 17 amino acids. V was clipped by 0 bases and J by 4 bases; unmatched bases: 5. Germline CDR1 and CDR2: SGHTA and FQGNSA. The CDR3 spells CASSLAGLAGAGETQYF. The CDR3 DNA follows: TGTGCCAGCAGCTTAGCCGGACTAGCGGGAGCTGGAGAGACCCAGTACTTC.

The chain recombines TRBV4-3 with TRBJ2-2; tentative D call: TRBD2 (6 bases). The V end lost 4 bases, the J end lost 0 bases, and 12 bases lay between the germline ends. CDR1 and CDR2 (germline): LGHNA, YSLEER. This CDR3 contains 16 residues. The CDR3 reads CASSPTTGANTGELFF. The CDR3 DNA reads TGCGCCAGCAGCCCGACCACGGGAGCGAACACCGGGGAGCTGTTTTTT.

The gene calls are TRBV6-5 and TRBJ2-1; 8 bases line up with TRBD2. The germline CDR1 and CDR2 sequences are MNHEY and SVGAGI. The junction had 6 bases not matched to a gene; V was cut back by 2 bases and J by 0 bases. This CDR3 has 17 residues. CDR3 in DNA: TGTGCCAGCAGTTACGGGAGCGGGGGTAGCTCCTACAATGAGCAGTTCTTC. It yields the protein CASSYGSGGSSYNEQFF.

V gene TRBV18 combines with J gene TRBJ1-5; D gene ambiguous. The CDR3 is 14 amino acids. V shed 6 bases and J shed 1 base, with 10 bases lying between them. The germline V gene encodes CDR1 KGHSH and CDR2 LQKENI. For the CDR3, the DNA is TGTGCCAGCTCTGAAGGTGTCAGCAATCAGCCCCAGCATTTT. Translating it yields CASSEGVSNQPQHF.

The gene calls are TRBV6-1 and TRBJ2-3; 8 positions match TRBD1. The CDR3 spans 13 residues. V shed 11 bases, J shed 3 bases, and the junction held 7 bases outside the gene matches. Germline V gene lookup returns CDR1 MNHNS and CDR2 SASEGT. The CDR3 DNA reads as TGTGCCGTCCGGGACAGGTGGACAGATACGCAGTATTTT. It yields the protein CAVRDRWTDTQYF.

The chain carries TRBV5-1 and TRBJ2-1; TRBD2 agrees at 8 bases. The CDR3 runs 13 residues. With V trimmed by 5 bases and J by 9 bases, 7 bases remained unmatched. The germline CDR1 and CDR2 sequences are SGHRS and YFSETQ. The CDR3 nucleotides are TGCGCCAGCAGTCTCGTCGGGAGGGGTGAGCAGTTCTTC. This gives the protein CASSLVGRGEQFF.

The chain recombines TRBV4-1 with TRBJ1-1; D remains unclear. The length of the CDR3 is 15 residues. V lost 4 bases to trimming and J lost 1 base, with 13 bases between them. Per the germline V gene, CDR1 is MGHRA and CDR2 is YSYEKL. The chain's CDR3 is CASSRESPRNTEAFF. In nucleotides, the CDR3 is TGCGCCAGCAGCCGAGAATCCCCGAGGAACACTGAAGCTTTCTTT.

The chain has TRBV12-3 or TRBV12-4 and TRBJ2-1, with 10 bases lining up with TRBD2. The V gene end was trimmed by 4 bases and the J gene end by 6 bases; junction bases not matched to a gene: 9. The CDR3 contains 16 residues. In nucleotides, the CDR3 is TGTGCCAGCAGTTCCCCAGCGGGAGGGCCCGTCAATGAGCAGTTCTTC. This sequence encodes CASSSPAGGPVNEQFF.

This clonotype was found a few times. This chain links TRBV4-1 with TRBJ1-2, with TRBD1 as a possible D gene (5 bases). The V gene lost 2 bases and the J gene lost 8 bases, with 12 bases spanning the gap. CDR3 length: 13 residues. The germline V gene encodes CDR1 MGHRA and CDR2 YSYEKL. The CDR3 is CASSQTGLEGYTF. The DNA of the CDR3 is TGCGCCAGCAGCCAAACAGGTCTGGAGGGCTACACCTTC.

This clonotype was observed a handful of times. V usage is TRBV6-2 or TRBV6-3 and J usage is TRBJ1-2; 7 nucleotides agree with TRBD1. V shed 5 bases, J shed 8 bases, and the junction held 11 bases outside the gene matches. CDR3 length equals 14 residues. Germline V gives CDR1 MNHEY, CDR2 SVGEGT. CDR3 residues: CASSPGQVFSGYTF. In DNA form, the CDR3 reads TGTGCCAGCAGTCCCGGACAGGTTTTTTCGGGCTACACCTTC.

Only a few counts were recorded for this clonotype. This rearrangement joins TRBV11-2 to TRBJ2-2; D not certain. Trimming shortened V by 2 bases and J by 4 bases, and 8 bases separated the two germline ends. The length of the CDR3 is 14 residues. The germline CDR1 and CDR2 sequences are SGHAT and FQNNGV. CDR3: CASSLMGSTGELFF. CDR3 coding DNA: TGTGCCAGCAGCTTAATGGGTAGCACCGGGGAGCTGTTTTTT.

The chain's CDR3 is CASSQSQPVMGGYTF. DNA of the CDR3: TGCGCCAGCAGCCAAAGTCAGCCCGTCATGGGGGGCTACACCTTC. V gene TRBV4-3 combines with J gene TRBJ1-2, with no clear D. The CDR3 loop spans 15 amino acids. Looked up from germline, CDR1 is LGHNA and CDR2 is YSLEER. Trimming stripped 2 bases from V and 8 bases from J, with 18 bases between.

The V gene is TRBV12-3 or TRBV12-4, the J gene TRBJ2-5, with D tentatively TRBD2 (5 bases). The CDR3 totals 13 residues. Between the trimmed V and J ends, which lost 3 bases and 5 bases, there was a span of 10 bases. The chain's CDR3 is CASSFRGSETQYF. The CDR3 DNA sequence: TGTGCCAGCAGTTTTCGGGGTTCGGAGACCCAGTACTTC.

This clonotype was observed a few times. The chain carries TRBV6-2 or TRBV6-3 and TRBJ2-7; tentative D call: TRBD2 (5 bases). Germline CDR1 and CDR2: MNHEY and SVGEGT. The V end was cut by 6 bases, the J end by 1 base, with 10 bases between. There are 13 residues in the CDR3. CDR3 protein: CASRRAGSYEQYF. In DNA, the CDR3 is TGTGCCAGCAGGAGGGCCGGGTCCTACGAGCAGTACTTC.

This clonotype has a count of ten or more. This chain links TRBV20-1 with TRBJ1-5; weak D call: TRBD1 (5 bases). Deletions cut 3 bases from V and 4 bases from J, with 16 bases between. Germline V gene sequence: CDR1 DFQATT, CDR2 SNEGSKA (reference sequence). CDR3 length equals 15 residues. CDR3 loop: CSASWDGVRNQPQHF. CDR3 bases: TGCAGTGCTAGCTGGGACGGCGTTAGGAATCAGCCCCAGCATTTT.

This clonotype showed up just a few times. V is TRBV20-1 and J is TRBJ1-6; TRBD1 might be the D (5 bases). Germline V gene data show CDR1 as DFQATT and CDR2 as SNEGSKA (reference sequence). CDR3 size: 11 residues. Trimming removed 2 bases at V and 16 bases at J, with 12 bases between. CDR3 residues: CSARSGRGLHF. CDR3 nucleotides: TGCAGTGCTAGATCGGGGCGCGGGCTCCACTTT.

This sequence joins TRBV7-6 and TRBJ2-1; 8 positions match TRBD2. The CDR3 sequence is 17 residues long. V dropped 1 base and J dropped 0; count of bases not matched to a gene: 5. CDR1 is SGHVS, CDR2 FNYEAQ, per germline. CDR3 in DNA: TGTGCCAGCAGCTTAGGGCGGAGCGGGAGCTCCTACAATGAGCAGTTCTTC. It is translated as CASSLGRSGSSYNEQFF.

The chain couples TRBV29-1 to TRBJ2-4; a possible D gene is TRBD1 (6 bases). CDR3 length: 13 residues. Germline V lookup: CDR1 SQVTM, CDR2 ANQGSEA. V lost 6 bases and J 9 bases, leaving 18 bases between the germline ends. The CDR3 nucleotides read TGCAGCGTCGAAACAGGGACCCTTGGCATTCAGTACTTC. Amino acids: CSVETGTLGIQYF. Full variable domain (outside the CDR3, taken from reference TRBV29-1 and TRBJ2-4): SAVISQKPSRDICQRGTSLTIQCQVDSQVTMMFWYRQQPGQSLTLIATANQGSEATYESGFVIDKFPISRPNLTFSTLTVSNMSPEDSSIYLCSVETGTLGIQYFGAGTRLSVL.